This paragraph reports one T cell receptor (delta chain). Its antigen is not identified. This CDR3 has 22 amino acids. V gave up 0 bases and J gave up 0 bases; unmatched junction bases: 22. The germline V gene encodes CDR1 TSWWSYY and CDR2 QGS. Sequences come from RNA converted to cDNA by reverse transcription. CDR3 amplicons came from multiplex PCR with pooled V-gene forward and constant-region reverse primers. TCRdb re-processed the multiplex PCR reads using CATT. Of under 80,000 delta-chain clones in the sample, approximately 37% were seen once. These data are taken from a study of Vδ1+ human thymocytes. Between roughly 98% and 99.6% of sorted thymocytes were Vdelta1+. The study's findings and limits: Bulk data may be misread because of unexpected Vdelta2 sequences. Thymic TRG and TRD repertoires appeared highly polyclonal, with Gaussian CDR3 length distributions. Despite high sort purity, about 19% of thymic T cell receptor delta sequences were Vdelta2. TRG sequences recurred across donors, whereas TRD sequences stayed essentially private.

Sequenced: Vdelta1+ gamma-delta thymocytes from the thymus. As for subset: FACS-sorted CD3+ TCRalphabeta- TCRVdelta1+ TCRVdelta2- thymocytes. The chain is built from TRDV1 and TRDJ1; 7 nucleotides agree with TRDD3. The clonotype was recovered from a boy younger than two who had congenital heart surgery. The CDR3, as DNA: TGTGCTCTTGGGGAACTAGAACCACCGGGATACTCAACTCACCCGTACACCGATAAACTCATCTTT. The encoded protein is CALGELEPPGYSTHPYTDKLIF.